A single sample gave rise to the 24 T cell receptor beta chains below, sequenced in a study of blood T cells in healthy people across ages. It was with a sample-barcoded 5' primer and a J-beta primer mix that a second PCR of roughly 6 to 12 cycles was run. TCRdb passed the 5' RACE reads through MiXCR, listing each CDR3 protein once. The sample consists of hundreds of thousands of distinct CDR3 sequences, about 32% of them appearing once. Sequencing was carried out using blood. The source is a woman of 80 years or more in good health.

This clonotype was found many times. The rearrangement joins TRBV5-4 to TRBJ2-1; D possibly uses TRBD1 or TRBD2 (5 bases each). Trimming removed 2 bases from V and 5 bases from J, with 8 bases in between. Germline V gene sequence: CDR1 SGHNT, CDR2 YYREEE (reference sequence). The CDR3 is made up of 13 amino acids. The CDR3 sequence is CASSFRGDNEQFF. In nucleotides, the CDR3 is TGTGCCAGCAGCTTCCGGGGCGACAATGAGCAGTTCTTC.

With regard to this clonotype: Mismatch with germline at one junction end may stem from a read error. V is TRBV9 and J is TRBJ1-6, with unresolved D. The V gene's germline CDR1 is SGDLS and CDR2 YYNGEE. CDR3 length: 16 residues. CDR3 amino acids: CASSGRFRTRASPRHF. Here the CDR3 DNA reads TGTGCCAGCAGCGGTAGGTTCAGGACTAGAGCTTCACCCCGCCACTTT.

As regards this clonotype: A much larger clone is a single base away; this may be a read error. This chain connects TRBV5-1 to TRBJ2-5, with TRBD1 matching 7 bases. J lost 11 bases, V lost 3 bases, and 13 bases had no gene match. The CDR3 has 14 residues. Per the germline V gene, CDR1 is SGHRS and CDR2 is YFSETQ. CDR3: CASSSVLQGHEQYF. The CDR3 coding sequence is TGCGCCAGCAGCTCGGTTCTACAGGGGCATGAGCAGTACTTC.

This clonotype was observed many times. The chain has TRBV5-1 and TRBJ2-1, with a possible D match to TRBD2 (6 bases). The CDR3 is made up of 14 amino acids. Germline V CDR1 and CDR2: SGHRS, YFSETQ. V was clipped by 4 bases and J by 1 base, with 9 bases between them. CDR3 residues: CASSRAGSYNEQFF. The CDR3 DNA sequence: TGCGCCAGCAGCCGAGCGGGTTCCTACAATGAGCAGTTCTTC.

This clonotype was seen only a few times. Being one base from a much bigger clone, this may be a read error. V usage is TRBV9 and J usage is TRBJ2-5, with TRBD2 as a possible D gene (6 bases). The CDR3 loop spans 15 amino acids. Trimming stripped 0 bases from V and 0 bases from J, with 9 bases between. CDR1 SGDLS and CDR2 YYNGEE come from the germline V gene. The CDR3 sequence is CASSVGAGHQETQYF. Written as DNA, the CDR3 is TGTGCCAGCAGCGTAGGGGCGGGGCACCAAGAGACCCAGTACTTC.

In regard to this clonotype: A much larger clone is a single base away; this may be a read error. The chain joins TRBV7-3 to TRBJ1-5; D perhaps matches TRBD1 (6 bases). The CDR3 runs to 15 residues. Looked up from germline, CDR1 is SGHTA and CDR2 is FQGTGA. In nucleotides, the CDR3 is TGTGCCAGCGTTAAAACAGGGTATAGCAATCAGCCCCGGCATTTT. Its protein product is CASVKTGYSNQPRHF.

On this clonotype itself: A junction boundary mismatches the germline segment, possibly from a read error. DNA for the CDR3: TGCGCCAGCAGCCCTGGGAGGGGGCTGGACACCGGGGAGCTGTGTTTT. This translates into CASSPGRGLDTGELCF. This rearrangement joins TRBV5-1 to TRBJ2-2; the D gene could be TRBD1 or TRBD2 (7 bases each). The CDR3 is 16 amino acids. The V gene's germline CDR1 is SGHRS and CDR2 YFSETQ.

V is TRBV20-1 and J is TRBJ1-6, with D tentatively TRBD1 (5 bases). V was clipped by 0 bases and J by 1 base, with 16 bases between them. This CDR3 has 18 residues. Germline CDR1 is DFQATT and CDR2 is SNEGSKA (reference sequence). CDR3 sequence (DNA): TGCAGTGCTAGAGATCGGGTAGGGGTAGGATCCTATAATTCACCCCTCCACTTT. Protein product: CSARDRVGVGSYNSPLHF.

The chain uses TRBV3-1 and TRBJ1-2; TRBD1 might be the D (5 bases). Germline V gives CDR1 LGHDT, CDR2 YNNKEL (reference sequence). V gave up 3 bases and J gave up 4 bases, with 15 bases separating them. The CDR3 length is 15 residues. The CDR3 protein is CASSHAGGASYGYTF. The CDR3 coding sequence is TGTGCCAGCAGCCACGCGGGAGGGGCTAGCTATGGCTACACCTTC.

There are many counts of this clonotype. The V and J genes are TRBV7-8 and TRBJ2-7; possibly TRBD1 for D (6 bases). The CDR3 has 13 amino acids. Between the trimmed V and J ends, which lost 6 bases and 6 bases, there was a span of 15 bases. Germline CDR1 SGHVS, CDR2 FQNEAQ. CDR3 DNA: TGTGCCAGCAGATGGGGGCAGGGAAGCGAGCAGTACTTC. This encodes CASRWGQGSEQYF.

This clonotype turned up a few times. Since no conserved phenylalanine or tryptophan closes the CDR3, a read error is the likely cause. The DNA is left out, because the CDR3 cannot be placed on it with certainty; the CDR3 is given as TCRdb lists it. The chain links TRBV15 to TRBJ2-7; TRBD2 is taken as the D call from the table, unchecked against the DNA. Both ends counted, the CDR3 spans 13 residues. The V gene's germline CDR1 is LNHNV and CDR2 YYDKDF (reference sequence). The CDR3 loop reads CATSRDAWSASIL.

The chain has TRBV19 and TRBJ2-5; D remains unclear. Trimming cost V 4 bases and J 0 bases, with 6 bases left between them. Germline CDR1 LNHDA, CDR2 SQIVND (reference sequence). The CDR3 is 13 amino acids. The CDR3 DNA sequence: TGTGCCAGTAGTACCCAAGACCAAGAGACCCAGTACTTC. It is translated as CASSTQDQETQYF.

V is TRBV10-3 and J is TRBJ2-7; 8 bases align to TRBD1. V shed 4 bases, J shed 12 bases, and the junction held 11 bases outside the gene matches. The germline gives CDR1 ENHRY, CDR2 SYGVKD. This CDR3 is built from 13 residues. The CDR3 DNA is TGTGCCATCAGTGGCGAACTGGGACAGGAGGGGTACTTC. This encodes CAISGELGQEGYF.

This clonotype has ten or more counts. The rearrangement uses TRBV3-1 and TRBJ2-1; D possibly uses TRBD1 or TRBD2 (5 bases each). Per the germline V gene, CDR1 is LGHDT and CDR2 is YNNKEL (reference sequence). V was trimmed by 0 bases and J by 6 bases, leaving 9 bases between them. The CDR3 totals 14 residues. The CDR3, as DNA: TGTGCCAGCAGCCAAGATCCAGGGACCAATGAGCAGTTCTTC. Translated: CASSQDPGTNEQFF.

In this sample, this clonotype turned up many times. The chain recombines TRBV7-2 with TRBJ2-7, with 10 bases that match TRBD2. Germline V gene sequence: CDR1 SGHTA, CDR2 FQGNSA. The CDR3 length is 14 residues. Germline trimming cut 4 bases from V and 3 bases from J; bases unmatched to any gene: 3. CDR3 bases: TGTGCCAGCAGCTCTACTAGCGGGGTCTACGAGCAGTACTTC. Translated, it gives CASSSTSGVYEQYF. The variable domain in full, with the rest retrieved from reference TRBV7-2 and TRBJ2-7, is GAGVSQSPSNKVTEKGKDVELRCDPISGHTALYWYRQSLGQGLEFLIYFQGNSAPDKSGLPSDRFSAERTGGSVSTLTIQRTQQEDSAVYLCASSSTSGVYEQYFGPGTRLTVT.

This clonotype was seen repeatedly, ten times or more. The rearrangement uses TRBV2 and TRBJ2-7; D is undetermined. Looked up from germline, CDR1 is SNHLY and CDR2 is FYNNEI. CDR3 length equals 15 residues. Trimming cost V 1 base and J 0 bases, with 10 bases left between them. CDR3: CASSEGLLSSYEQYF. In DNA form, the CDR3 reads TGTGCCAGCAGTGAAGGACTCCTGAGCTCCTACGAGCAGTACTTC.

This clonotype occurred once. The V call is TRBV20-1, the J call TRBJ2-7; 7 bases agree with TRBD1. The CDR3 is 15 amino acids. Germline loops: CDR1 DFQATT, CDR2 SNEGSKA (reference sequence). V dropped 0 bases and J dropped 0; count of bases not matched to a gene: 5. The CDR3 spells CSAREGTVSSYEQYF. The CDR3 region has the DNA TGCAGTGCTAGAGAAGGGACAGTGAGCTCCTACGAGCAGTACTTC.

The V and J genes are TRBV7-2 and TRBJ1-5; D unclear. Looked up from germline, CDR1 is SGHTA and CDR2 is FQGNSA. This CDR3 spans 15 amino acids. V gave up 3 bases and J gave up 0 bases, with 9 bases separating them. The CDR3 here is CASSLQKASNQPQHF. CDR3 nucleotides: TGTGCCAGCAGCTTGCAAAAGGCTAGCAATCAGCCCCAGCATTTT.

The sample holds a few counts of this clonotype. In DNA, the CDR3 is TGCGCCAGCAGCCAAACCTCAGGGCGCGGGGAAAAACTGTTTTTT. Protein sequence: CASSQTSGRGEKLFF. V usage is TRBV4-3 and J usage is TRBJ1-4; a weak D match, TRBD1 (5 bases). Looked up from germline, CDR1 is LGHNA and CDR2 is YSLEER. This CDR3 is built from 15 residues. The V gene lost 2 bases and the J gene lost 8 bases, with 15 bases spanning the gap.

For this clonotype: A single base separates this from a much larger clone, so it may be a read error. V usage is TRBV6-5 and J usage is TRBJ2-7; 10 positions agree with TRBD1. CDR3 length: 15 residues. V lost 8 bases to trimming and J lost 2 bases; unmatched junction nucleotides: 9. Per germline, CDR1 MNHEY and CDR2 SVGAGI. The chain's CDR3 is CASCPGTGDTYEQYF. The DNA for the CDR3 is TGTGCCAGCTGTCCCGGGACAGGGGATACCTACGAGCAGTACTTC.

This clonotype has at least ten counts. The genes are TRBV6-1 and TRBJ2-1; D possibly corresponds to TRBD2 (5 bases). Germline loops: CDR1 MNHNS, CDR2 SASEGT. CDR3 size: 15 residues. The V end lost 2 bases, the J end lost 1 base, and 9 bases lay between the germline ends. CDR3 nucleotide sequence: TGTGCCAGCAGTGAATCCGGGATGTCCTACAATGAGCAGTTCTTC. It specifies CASSESGMSYNEQFF.

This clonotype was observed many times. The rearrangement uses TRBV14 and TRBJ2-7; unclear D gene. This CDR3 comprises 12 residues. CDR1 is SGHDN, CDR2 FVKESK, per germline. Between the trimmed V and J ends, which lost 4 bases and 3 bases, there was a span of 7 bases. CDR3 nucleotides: TGTGCCAGCAGCCGGACCGTCTACGAGCAGTACTTC. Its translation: CASSRTVYEQYF.

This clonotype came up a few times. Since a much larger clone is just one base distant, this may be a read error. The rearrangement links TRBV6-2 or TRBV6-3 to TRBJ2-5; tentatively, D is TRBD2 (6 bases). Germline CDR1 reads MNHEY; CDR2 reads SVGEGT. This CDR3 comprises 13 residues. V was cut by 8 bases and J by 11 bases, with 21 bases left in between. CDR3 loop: CASLTSTSNEQYF. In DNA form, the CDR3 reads TGTGCCAGCCTCACATCCACTAGCAATGAGCAGTACTTC.

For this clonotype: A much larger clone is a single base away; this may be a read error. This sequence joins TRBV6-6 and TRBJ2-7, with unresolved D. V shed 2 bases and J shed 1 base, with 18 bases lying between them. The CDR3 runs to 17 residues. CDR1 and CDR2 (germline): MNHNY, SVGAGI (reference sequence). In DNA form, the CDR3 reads TGTGCCAGCAGTTACCCAGACTCACGACTTCTTTCCTACGAGCAGTACTTC. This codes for CASSYPDSRLLSYEQYF.